Listed below are T cell receptor beta chains from one sample, sequenced in a study of immune characterization of retroperitoneal liposarcoma. TCRdb called the PCR reads again in MiXCR, with one record for every CDR3 protein. The sample holds approximately 9,000 distinct CDR3 sequences, about 30% seen once. Specimen: tumor tissue. The origin of the receptors is a male donor with retroperitoneal liposarcoma. Each CDR3 is given with its conserved first and last residue. D genes are given only for firm matches. A clone size is listed for some rows: how often the clone was seen (once, few, many), or a class if it is expanded.

abundance	d_gene	v_gene	j_gene	CDR3aa	CDR3nt
few	NA	TRBV11-3	TRBJ2-7	CASSPGDSGYNEQYF	TGTGCCAGCAGCCCCGGCGATAGCGGATACAATGAGCAGTACTTC
NA	NA	TRBV11-3	TRBJ2-7	CASSLDQTVHEQYF	TGTGCCAGCAGCTTAGATCAAACAGTCCACGAGCAGTACTTC
few	TRBD2	TRBV27	TRBJ2-1	CASSLSGGAYNEQFF	TGTGCCAGCAGTTTATCGGGGGGGGCCTACAATGAGCAGTTCTTC
NA	TRBD2	TRBV27	TRBJ2-1	CASSLVRASGYNEQFF	TGTGCCAGCAGTTTAGTGCGGGCTAGCGGGTACAATGAGCAGTTCTTC
NA	TRBD1	TRBV27	TRBJ2-1	CASSQTGTYNEQFF	TGTGCCAGCAGCCAGACAGGGACCTACAATGAGCAGTTCTTC
NA	TRBD2	TRBV12-3/TRBV12-4	TRBJ2-7	CASSLGGYGYEQYF	TGTGCCAGCAGTTTGGGGGGGTATGGCTACGAGCAGTACTTC
medium-sized	NA	TRBV6-1	TRBJ2-7	CASSEAWGPHEQYF	TGTGCCAGCAGTGAAGCGTGGGGTCCCCACGAGCAGTACTTC
few	TRBD1	TRBV6-2/TRBV6-3	TRBJ2-2	CASSYSQGTGELFF	TGTGCCAGCAGTTACTCACAGGGGACCGGGGAGCTGTTTTTT
NA	TRBD1	TRBV6-1	TRBJ1-1	CASSESRGYRGQGKAFF	TGTGCCAGCAGTGAATCTCGCGGGTACAGGGGGCAGGGGAAAGCTTTCTTT
medium-sized	TRBD1	TRBV6-1	TRBJ2-1	CASTLSSTGGKTQFF	TGTGCCAGCACCCTCTCGTCGACAGGGGGCAAGACCCAGTTCTTC
large	TRBD1	TRBV7-2	TRBJ2-6	CASSSDRAGANVLTF	TGTGCCAGCAGCTCTGACAGGGCTGGGGCCAACGTCCTGACTTTC
few	NA	TRBV6-1	TRBJ1-5	CASSPGTPNQPQHF	TGTGCCAGCAGTCCCGGGACACCCAATCAGCCCCAGCATTTT
few	NA	TRBV6-2/TRBV6-3	TRBJ2-7	CASTDFNEQYF	TGTGCCAGCACCGATTTTAACGAGCAGTACTTC
few	TRBD2	TRBV6-1	TRBJ2-7	CASRLTSGFTYEQYF	TGTGCCAGCAGACTGACTAGCGGGTTCACCTACGAGCAGTACTTC
medium-sized	NA	TRBV7-2	TRBJ2-7	CASSISGERYEQYF	TGTGCCAGCAGCATATCGGGAGAACGGTACGAGCAGTACTTC
NA	NA	TRBV7-2	TRBJ1-2	CASSLDGANYGYTF	TGTGCCAGCAGCTTAGACGGGGCTAACTATGGCTACACCTTC
few	TRBD2	TRBV12-5	TRBJ2-1	CASGLVLPGLAPYNEQFF	TGTGCTAGTGGTTTGGTACTCCCGGGACTAGCGCCCTACAATGAGCAGTTCTTC
large	TRBD2	TRBV7-2	TRBJ2-5	CASSSSGSRETQYF	TGTGCCAGCAGCTCTAGCGGGAGCAGAGAGACCCAGTACTTC
many	TRBD2	TRBV12-3/TRBV12-4	TRBJ2-7	CASSAGTSGGLREQYF	TGTGCCAGCAGTGCCGGGACTAGCGGGGGCCTTAGGGAGCAGTACTTC
once	NA	TRBV28	TRBJ2-7	CASSLVGILPYEQYF	TGTGCCAGCAGTTTGGTGGGGATCCTGCCCTACGAGCAGTACTTC
medium-sized	NA	TRBV6-1	TRBJ2-3	CASSTTGTPTDTQYF	TGTGCCAGCAGTACTACCGGGACCCCCACAGATACGCAGTATTTT
medium-sized	TRBD1	TRBV7-3	TRBJ2-2	CASSSQPGQGGAGELFF	TGTGCCAGCAGCTCACAACCGGGACAGGGGGGGGCCGGGGAGCTGTTTTTT
NA	NA	TRBV27	TRBJ2-2	CASKLTGTGELFF	TGTGCCAGCAAATTAACAGGGACCGGGGAGCTGTTTTTT
NA	NA	TRBV25-1	TRBJ1-2	CASSESASSYGYTF	TGTGCCAGCAGTGAAAGCGCCAGCTCCTATGGCTACACCTTC
many	TRBD2	TRBV10-2	TRBJ2-7	CASMFAASGNSYEQYF	TGCGCCAGCATGTTCGCGGCTAGCGGGAACTCCTACGAGCAGTACTTC
many	NA	TRBV7-2	TRBJ2-6	CASSLGGGGANVLTF	TGTGCCAGCAGCTTAGGGGGAGGTGGGGCCAACGTCCTGACTTTC
medium-sized	NA	TRBV7-2	TRBJ2-7	CASSPTSYEQYF	TGTGCCAGCAGCCCTACTAGTTACGAGCAGTACTTC
NA	NA	TRBV5-6	TRBJ2-7	CASSLDRAGYEQYF	TGTGCCAGCAGCTTGGACAGGGCGGGCTACGAGCAGTACTTC
NA	TRBD1	TRBV11-1	TRBJ2-1	CASSNRKQGARYNEQFF	TGTGCCAGCTCGAATAGAAAACAGGGGGCTCGCTACAATGAGCAGTTCTTC